This T cell receptor beta chain originates from a study of blood T cells in healthy people across ages. Primers used in a second PCR of roughly 6 to 11 cycles were a sample-barcoded 5' primer and a J-beta primer mix. Each CDR3 protein is one row after TCRdb ran MiXCR on the 5' RACE reads. Of about 1,600,000 distinct CDR3 sequences listed, 42% are singletons. The germline gives CDR1 SQVTM, CDR2 ANQGSEA. With V trimmed by 6 bases and J by 2 bases, 9 bases remained unmatched. The CDR3 sequence is 15 residues long. The extraction recovered at least 5 micrograms of total RNA per sample. The sequence came from a woman in her late teens or twenties in good health. The material sequenced was blood. This chain uses TRBV29-1 with TRBJ2-3; TRBD2 matches at 9 bases. Here the CDR3 reads CSVHLAGWYTDTQYF. CDR3 coding DNA: TGCAGCGTCCATCTAGCGGGGTGGTACACAGATACGCAGTATTTT.